This T cell receptor (beta chain) derives from a study of response to subunit inactivated influenza vaccine. CDR1 is SGHDN, CDR2 FVKESK, per germline. V gave up 2 bases and J gave up 3 bases, with 11 bases separating them. The CDR3 loop spans 15 amino acids. This clonotype was recorded a few times. Each CDR3 protein is one row after TCRdb ran MiXCR on the RT-PCR reads. The data show fewer than 600,000 distinct CDR3 sequences, less than 7.5% seen once. This chain uses TRBV14 with TRBJ2-1; D is perhaps TRBD2 (6 bases). This TCR came from a man between 45 and 75 years old who received an inactivated influenza vaccine. Here the sequenced sample was PBMCs from blood, taken 23 to 25 months after vaccination. DNA of the CDR3: TGTGCCAGCAGCCAAACGGGACTTCACTACAATGAGCAGTTCTTC. Translation gives CASSQTGLHYNEQFF.